This T cell receptor beta chain was profiled in a study of T cell changes during pregnancy in multiple sclerosis. This clone has a handful of counts. Using immunoSEQ multiplex PCR, the repertoire was profiled, and TCRdb retains in-frame clones only, with some absent. The data contain 85,000 to 130,000 clones, under 95% of them singletons. The V and J ends lost 8 bases and 6 bases respectively, with 11 bases between them. This CDR3 region has 12 residues. CDR1 and CDR2 (germline): LNHDA, SQIVND (reference sequence). The origin of this receptor is a female donor with multiple sclerosis, enrolled in a pregnancy study. The chain combines TRBV19 with TRBJ1-5; D not certain. Sequenced here: peripheral blood, sampled after pregnancy. This CDR3 is CASDGVSQPQHF. In DNA, the CDR3 is TGTGCCAGTGATGGAGTAAGTCAGCCCCAGCATTTT.